The clone carrying this TCR beta chain was picked up a small number of times. The antigen remains unidentified. The record originates from a study of blood T cells in healthy people across ages. Study observations and caveats: Unsorted PBMC input precluded a conclusive naive versus antigen-experienced comparison. A roughly linear fall in TCR beta diversity per million T cells was seen with increasing age.

Through a sample-barcoded 5' primer and a J-beta primer mix, a second PCR was run for roughly 6 to 11 cycles. Each cDNA molecule was tagged by a template-switch adaptor with 12 random nucleotides. Samples each returned at least 3 million CDR3-containing paired-end reads. TCRdb processed the 5' RACE reads anew with MiXCR; each CDR3 protein has one entry. The sample holds 780,000 or so distinct CDR3 sequences; around three fifths are singletons and the top ten take around 24%. Germline CDR1 and CDR2: SGHAT and FQDESV (reference sequence). The CDR3 runs to 21 residues. The germline V and J ends were trimmed by 5 bases and 0 bases, with 26 bases remaining between them.

This chain uses TRBV11-1 with TRBJ2-6, with D tentatively TRBD1 (6 bases). This receptor was taken from a man in his forties in good health. Sequencing was carried out using blood. CDR3 loop: CASSRKWTVPLEHSGANVLTF. As DNA, the CDR3 is TGTGCCAGCAGCCGGAAGTGGACAGTCCCTTTGGAACACTCTGGGGCCAACGTCCTGACTTTC.